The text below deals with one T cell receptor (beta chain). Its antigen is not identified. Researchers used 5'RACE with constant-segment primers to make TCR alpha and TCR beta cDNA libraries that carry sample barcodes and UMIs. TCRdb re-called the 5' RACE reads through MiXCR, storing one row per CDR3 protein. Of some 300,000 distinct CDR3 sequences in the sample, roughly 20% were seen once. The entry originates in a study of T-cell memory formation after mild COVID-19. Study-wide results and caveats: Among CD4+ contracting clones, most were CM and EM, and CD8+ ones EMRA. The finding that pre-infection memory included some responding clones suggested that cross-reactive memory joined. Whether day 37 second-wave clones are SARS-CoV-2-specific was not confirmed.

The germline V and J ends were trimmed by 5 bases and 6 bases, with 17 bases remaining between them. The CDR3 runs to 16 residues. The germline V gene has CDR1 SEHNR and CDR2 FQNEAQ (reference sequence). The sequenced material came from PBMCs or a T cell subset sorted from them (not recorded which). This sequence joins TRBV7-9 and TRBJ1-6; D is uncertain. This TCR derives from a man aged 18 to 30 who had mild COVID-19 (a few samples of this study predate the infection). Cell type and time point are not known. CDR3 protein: CASSETTGPSNSPLHF. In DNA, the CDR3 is TGTGCCAGCAGCGAGACGACCGGGCCCTCTAATTCACCCCTCCACTTT.